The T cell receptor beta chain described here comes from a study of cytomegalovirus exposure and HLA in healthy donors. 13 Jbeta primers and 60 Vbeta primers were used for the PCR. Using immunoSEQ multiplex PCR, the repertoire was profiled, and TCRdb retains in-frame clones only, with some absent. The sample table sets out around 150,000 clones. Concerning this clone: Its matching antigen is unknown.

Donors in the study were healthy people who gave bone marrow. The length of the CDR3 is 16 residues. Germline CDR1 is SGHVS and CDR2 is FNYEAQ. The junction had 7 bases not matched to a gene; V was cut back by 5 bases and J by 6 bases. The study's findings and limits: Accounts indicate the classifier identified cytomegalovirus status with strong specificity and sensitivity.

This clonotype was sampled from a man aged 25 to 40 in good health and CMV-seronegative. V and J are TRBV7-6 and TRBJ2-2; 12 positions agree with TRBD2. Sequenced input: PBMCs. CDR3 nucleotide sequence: TGTGCCAGCAGCATCCAACTAGCGGGAGGCTCCGGGGAGCTGTTTTTT. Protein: CASSIQLAGGSGELFF.